The 2 T cell receptor beta chains below come from one sample, sequenced in a study of control samples from healthy donors and cancer patients. Data came from immunoSEQ multiplex PCR; TCRdb stores just in-frame clones and leaves some out. The data contain approximately 53,000 clones, approximately 90% of them singletons. What was sequenced was PBMCs. These receptors all come from a man aged 25 to 45 with colorectal cancer.

The chain recombines TRBV14 with TRBJ1-5; tentatively, D is TRBD1 (5 bases). Per the germline V gene, CDR1 is SGHDN and CDR2 is FVKESK. The CDR3 covers 17 residues. Trimming removed 0 bases at V and 0 bases at J, with 12 bases between. The CDR3 coding sequence is TGTGCCAGCAGCCAAGAGGTGGGGCAGTATAGCAATCAGCCCCAGCATTTT. Residues: CASSQEVGQYSNQPQHF.

The chain couples TRBV3-1 (or the pseudogene TRBV3-2) to TRBJ1-1, with 9 positions matching TRBD1. CDR3 size: 13 residues. Germline CDR1 and CDR2: LGHDT and YNNKEL (reference sequence). Unmatched junction bases numbered 5, after V lost 4 bases and J lost 8 bases. This CDR3 is CASSPGTGREAFF. Written as DNA, the CDR3 is TGTGCCAGCAGCCCAGGGACAGGGAGAGAAGCTTTCTTT.